This T cell receptor (beta chain) was documented in a study of control samples from healthy donors and cancer patients. The V and J ends lost 4 bases and 8 bases respectively, with 20 bases between them. CDR1 and CDR2 (germline): KGHSH, LQKENI. This CDR3 contains 15 residues. This clone came up a few times. Produced via immunoSEQ multiplex PCR; TCRdb's table is partial and in-frame only. Seen here are around 140,000 clones, roughly 89% observed once, and the top ten hold around 7.6%. J is TRBJ1-2 and V is TRBV18; possibly TRBD1 for D (6 bases). Sequencing used PBMCs. The receptor was isolated from a man over 45 with head and neck cancer. DNA for the CDR3: TGTGCCAGCTCACGCGAGCTCGGGGGCGCCTGGGGCTACACCTTC. Protein product: CASSRELGGAWGYTF.